These T cell receptor beta chains were read from a single sample in a study of T cells in severe cutaneous drug reactions. TCRdb processed the multiplex PCR reads again and assigns one entry to each CDR3 protein, with no DNA. This specimen shows some 9,900 distinct CDR3 sequences; the ten leading clones hold 21%. The sequenced sample was cells from a skin blister. The receptors were sampled from a human donor with Stevens-Johnson syndrome, a severe cutaneous drug reaction. Both conserved end residues are part of each CDR3. Size tells how often a clone was seen (once, few, many) or the class of an expanded clone, and some rows leave it out.

v_call,j_call,clone_size,cdr3_length,cdr3_aa
TRBV28,TRBJ2-7,medium-sized,14,CASTGPSGGDEQYF
TRBV20-1,TRBJ2-7,NA,14,CSASRRTTAYEQYF
TRBV20-1,TRBJ1-1,NA,13,CSAKGGMNTEAFF
TRBV29-1,TRBJ2-5,NA,13,CSDASGTGETQYF
TRBV6-1,TRBJ1-3,medium-sized,15,CASSRAPGAGNTIYF
TRBV29-1,TRBJ1-1,NA,11,CSVDLDPEAFF
TRBV20-1,TRBJ1-4,NA,15,CSARVGGQGAKKLFF
TRBV20-1,TRBJ2-5,NA,12,CSAGQTEETQYF
TRBV20-1,TRBJ2-3,medium-sized,13,CSAIGGGTDTQYF
TRBV20-1,TRBJ2-1,NA,16,CSARGFATSGNNEQFF
TRBV12-3/TRBV12-4,TRBJ1-4,medium-sized,11,CASGGGEKLFF
TRBV20-1,TRBJ1-1,NA,15,CSARGNRVMNTEAFF
TRBV20-1,TRBJ2-3,NA,14,CSARITGGTDTQYF
TRBV20-1,TRBJ2-2,NA,17,CSARDSGKQANTGELFF
TRBV20-1,TRBJ2-2,NA,13,CSARDDWTGELFF
TRBV20-1,TRBJ2-5,NA,15,CSARALGGNLETQYF
TRBV20-1,TRBJ2-7,NA,14,CSAREAGRAYEQYF
TRBV20-1,TRBJ2-1,NA,19,CSASGGGLAGGLDGDEQFF
TRBV20-1,TRBJ2-3,NA,16,CSARDHPTHRRDTQYF
TRBV20-1,TRBJ2-6,NA,15,CSAANRISGANVLTF
TRBV7-8,TRBJ2-3,NA,16,CASSSLAGGLTDTQYF
TRBV29-1,TRBJ1-2,NA,13,CSATGGVVYGYTF
TRBV20-1,TRBJ2-1,NA,16,CSARVGGRGRYNEQFF
TRBV28,TRBJ2-5,NA,13,CASSLGPVETQYF
TRBV29-1,TRBJ2-2,NA,14,CSAVVQANTGELFF
TRBV29-1,TRBJ1-3,NA,13,CSVPRGHENTIYF
TRBV20-1,TRBJ2-7,NA,15,CSARERFGTSYEQYF
TRBV29-1,TRBJ2-7,NA,15,CSVEPSGQGNYEQYF
TRBV20-1,TRBJ1-5,NA,17,CSAIHYTASNSNQPQHF
TRBV28,TRBJ2-7,medium-sized,13,CASSHNPRGEQYF
TRBV20-1,TRBJ2-4,NA,13,CSAHSDRATIQYF
TRBV29-1,TRBJ1-4,NA,17,CSVVGVGTGATNEKLFF